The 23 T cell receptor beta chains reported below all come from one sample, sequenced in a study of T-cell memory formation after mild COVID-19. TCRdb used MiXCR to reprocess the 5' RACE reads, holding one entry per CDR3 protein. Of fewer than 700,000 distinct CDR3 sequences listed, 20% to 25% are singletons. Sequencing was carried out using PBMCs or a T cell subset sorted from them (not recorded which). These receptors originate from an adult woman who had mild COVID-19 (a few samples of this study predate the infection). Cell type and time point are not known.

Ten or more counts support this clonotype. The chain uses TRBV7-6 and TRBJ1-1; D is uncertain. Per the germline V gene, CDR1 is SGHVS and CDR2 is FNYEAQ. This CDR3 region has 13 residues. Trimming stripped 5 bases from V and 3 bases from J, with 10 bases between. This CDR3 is CASSVQSYTEAFF. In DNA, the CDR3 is TGTGCCAGCAGCGTCCAGTCATACACTGAAGCTTTCTTT.

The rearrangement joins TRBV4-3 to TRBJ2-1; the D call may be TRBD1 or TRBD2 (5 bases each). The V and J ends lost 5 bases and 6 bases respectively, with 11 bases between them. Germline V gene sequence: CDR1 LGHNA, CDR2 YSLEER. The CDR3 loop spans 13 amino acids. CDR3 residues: CASSEGTRNEQFF. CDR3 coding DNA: TGCGCCAGCAGCGAAGGGACCCGCAATGAGCAGTTCTTC.

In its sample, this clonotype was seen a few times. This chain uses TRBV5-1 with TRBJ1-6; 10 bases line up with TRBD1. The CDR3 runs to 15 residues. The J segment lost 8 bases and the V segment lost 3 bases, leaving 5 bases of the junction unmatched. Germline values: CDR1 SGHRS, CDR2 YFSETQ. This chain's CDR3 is CASSSRQGADSPLHF. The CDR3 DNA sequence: TGCGCCAGCAGCTCCCGACAGGGGGCCGATTCACCCCTCCACTTT.

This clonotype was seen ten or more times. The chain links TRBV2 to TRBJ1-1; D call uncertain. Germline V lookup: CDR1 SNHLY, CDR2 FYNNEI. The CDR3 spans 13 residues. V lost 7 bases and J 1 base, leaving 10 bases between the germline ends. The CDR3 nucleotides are TGTGCCAGCAAAACGGCCAGGAACACTGAAGCTTTCTTT. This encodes CASKTARNTEAFF.

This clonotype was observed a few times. The chain's CDR3 is CATSRRGAGNGYTF. The CDR3 DNA is TGTGCCACCAGCAGGAGGGGGGCGGGCAATGGCTACACCTTC. The V call is TRBV15, the J call TRBJ1-2; weak D call: TRBD1 (6 bases). Trimming shortened V by 3 bases and J by 6 bases, and 14 bases separated the two germline ends. The germline gives CDR1 LNHNV, CDR2 YYDKDF (reference sequence). The CDR3 sequence is 14 residues long.

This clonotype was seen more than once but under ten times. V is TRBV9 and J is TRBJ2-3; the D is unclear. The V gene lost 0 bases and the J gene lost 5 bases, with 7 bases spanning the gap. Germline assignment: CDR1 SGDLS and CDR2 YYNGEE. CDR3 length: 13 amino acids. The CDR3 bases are TGTGCCAGCAGCGTAGTGGTGGGAGATACGCAGTATTTT. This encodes CASSVVVGDTQYF.

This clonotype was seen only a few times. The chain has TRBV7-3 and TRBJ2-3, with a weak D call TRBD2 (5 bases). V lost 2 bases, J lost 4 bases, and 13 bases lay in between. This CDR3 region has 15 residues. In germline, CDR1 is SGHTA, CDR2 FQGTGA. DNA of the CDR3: TGTGCCAGCAGCTTAGGTAGCGCAATGGCAGATACGCAGTATTTT. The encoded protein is CASSLGSAMADTQYF.

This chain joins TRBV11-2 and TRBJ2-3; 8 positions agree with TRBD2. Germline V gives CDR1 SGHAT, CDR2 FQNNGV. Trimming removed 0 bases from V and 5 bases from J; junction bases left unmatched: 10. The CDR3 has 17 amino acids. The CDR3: CASSLDYASGRGDTQYF. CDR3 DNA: TGTGCCAGCAGCTTAGACTACGCAAGCGGGAGAGGAGATACGCAGTATTTT.

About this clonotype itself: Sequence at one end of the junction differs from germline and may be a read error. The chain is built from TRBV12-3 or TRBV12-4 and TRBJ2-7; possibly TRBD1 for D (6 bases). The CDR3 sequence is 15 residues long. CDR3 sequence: CASSLGQNMGYEQYF. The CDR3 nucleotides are TGTGCCAGCAGCTTAGGACAGAATATGGGGTACGAGCAGTACTTC.

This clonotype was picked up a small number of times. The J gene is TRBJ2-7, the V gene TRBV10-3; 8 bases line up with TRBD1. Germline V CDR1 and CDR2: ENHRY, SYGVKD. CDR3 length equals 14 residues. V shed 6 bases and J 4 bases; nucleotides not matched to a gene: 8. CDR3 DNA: TGTGCCATCAGCGACAGGGGTACTTCGTACGAGCAGTACTTC. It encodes CAISDRGTSYEQYF.

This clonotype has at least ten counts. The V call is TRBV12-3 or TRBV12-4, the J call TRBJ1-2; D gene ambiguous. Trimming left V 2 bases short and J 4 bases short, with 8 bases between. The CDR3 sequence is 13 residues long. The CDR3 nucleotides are TGTGCCAGCAGTTTACGTGGGTCCTATGGCTACACCTTC. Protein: CASSLRGSYGYTF.

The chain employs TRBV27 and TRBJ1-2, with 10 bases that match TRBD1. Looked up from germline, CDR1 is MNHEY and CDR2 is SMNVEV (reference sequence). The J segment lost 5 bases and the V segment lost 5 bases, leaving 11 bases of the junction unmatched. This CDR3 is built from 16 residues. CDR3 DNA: TGTGCCAGCAGTGCGACAGGGGGCGAGAGAGTTTATGGCTACACCTTC. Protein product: CASSATGGERVYGYTF.

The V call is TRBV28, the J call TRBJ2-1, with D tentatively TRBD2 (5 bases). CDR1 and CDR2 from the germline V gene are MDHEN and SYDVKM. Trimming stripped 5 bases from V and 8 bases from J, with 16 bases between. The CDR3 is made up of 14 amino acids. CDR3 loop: CASSLPSEGDEQFF. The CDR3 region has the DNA TGTGCCAGCAGTCTCCCCTCCGAGGGCGATGAGCAGTTCTTC.

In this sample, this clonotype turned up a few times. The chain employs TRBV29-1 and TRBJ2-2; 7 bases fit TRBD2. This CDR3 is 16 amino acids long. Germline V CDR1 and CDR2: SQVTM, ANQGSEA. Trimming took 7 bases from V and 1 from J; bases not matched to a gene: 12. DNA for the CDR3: TGCAGCGCCCCAGCGCCAGGGAGGGAGAACACCGGGGAGCTGTTTTTT. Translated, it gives CSAPAPGRENTGELFF.

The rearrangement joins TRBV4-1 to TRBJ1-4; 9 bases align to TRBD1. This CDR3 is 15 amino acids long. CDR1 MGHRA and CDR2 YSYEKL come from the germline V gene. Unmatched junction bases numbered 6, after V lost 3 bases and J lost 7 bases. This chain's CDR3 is CASSQAGTGSEKLFF. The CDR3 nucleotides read TGCGCCAGCAGCCAGGCCGGGACAGGGTCTGAAAAACTGTTTTTT.

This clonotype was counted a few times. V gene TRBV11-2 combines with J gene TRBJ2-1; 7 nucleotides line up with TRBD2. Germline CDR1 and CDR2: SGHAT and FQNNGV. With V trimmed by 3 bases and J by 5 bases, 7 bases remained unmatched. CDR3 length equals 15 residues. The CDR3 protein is CASSFGTMRDNEQFF. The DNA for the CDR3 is TGTGCCAGCAGCTTCGGGACTATGAGGGACAATGAGCAGTTCTTC.

The CDR3 DNA sequence: TGTGCCAGCAGTTTTCTCGGTTTAGGCACTGAAGCTTTCTTT. This sequence encodes CASSFLGLGTEAFF. V is TRBV27 and J is TRBJ1-1, with D hard to call. CDR3 length: 14 amino acids. Germline CDR1 reads MNHEY; CDR2 reads SMNVEV (reference sequence). The V gene lost 3 bases and the J gene lost 4 bases, with 12 bases spanning the gap.

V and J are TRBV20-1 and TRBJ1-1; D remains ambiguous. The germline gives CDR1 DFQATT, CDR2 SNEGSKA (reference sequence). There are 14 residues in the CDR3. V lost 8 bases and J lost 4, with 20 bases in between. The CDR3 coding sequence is TGCAGTCCATTTCAGCGCCTTATGGTCACTGAAGCTTTCTTT. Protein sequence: CSPFQRLMVTEAFF.

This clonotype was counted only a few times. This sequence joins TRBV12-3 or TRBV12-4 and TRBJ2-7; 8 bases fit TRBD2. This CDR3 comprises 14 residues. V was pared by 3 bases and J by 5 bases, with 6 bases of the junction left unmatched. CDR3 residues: CASSLRSGSHEQYF. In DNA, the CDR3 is TGTGCCAGCAGTTTGAGAAGCGGGAGCCACGAGCAGTACTTC.

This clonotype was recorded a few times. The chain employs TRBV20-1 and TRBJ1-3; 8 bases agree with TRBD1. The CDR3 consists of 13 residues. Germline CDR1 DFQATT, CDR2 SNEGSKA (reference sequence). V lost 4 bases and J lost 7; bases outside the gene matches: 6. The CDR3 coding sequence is TGCAGTGCTAAGAGGACAGGGACGAACACCATATATTTT. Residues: CSAKRTGTNTIYF.

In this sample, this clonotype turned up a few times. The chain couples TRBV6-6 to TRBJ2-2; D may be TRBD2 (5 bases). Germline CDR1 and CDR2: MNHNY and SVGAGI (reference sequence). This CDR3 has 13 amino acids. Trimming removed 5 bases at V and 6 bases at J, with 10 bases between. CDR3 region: CASSNPGAGELFF. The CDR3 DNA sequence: TGTGCCAGCAGTAACCCCGGGGCCGGGGAGCTGTTTTTT.

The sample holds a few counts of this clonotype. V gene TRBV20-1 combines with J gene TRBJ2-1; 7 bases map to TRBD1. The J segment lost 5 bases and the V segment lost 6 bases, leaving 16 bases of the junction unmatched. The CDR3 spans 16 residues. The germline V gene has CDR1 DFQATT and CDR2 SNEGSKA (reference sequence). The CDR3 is CSATRPGQTINNEQFF. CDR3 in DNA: TGCAGTGCAACACGACCGGGACAGACGATAAACAATGAGCAGTTCTTC.

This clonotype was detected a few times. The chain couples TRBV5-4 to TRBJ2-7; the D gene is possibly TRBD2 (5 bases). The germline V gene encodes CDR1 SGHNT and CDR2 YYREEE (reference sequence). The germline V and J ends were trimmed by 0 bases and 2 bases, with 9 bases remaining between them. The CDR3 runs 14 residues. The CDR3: CASSLGGYTYEQYF. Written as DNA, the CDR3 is TGTGCCAGCAGCTTGGGAGGGTACACCTACGAGCAGTACTTC.